Included here is one T cell receptor beta chain sequence, with context. It has no known antigen specificity. The input lacks base qualities; no much larger clone sits a single base away. The immunoSEQ Assay, a bias-controlled multiplex PCR, was used to amplify TCRbeta CDR3 regions from genomic DNA. The source study handled its data this way. Within the assay, amplification of reference gene primers was used to estimate how many nucleated cells each sample contained. To quantify the absolute abundance of each unique TCRbeta CDR3 rearrangement, sequence reads were collapsed and filtered. Productive Simpson clonality was computed per sample as the square root of Simpson's diversity index over productive rearrangements. The source is immuneACCESS, and TCRdb retained only in-frame sequences with V and J called. Part of the clones is not carried over; for the studies checked, unresolved V genes explain less than half of this, and the remainder is unexplained. V, J and clone size are those of that table, while D and trimming were read from the DNA. This sample comprises some 430,000 clones, about 92% of them detected only once. The ten largest clonotypes hold about 0.6% of the sample.

This sample was taken from a study of blood T cell repertoires in COVID-19 (dated by TCRdb to the early 2020s). Regarding the study in general: The collaborator samples originated in the United States, Italy and Spain and spanned the acute and convalescent phases of COVID-19. The material from the prospective study consisted of cDNA or gDNA derived from T cells, B-cell-depleted T cells, or PBMCs. Subjects who had been exposed to COVID-19, were actively infected with it, or had recovered from it provided the deeply sampled blood TCRbeta repertoires that made up the dataset. The repertoires were released in a freely available public database intended as a resource for research on the immune response to SARS-CoV-2. The samples were drawn from the first 160 participants of the ongoing ImmuneRACE study and from under 1,500 subjects provided by 6 global collaborators. A de-identified subject ID, COVID-19 status, age in years and sex were almost always included in the sample metadata. Where available, HLA class I and class II types were taken from metadata supplied by the sample provider and were not determined by assay-based typing.

Results the study describes overall, beyond this receptor: The amount of clinical and demographic metadata varied by source and participant and was provided uncurated.

The CDR3 starts with the cysteine, ends with the phenylalanine, and has 15 residues. The retained sequence is limited to the CDR3, 45 bases, with the frame set at the first base. The germline V end is reduced by 4 bases and the J end by 5 bases; junction bases left unmatched: 11. CDR1 and CDR2 are drawn from the germline V gene: SGHDT, YYEEEE. Enrolling through a virtual design, the prospective study's participants ranged in age from roughly 18 to 95 years and lived across roughly 23 United States geographic areas. In the prospective study, participants were assigned to cohorts based on the clinical history participants reported in a screening survey and a study questionnaire. Recovered participants in ImmuneRACE Cohort 3 were defined by two consecutive negative NP/OP PCR tests, clearance by a healthcare professional, or resolution of symptoms. Mobile phlebotomists in the prospective study collected whole blood, serum and a nasopharyngeal or oropharyngeal swab from every participant. Over a roughly 2-month period, participants in the prospective study had the option of providing additional blood draws and questionnaires. Blood samples from the prospective study were shipped frozen or at room temperature prior to DNA extraction.

The chain employs TRBV5-6 and TRBJ2-5; a stretch of 7 junction bases matches TRBD1. The material sequenced was PBMCs or T cells enriched from blood (not recorded which). This receptor was obtained from a man between 18 and 35 years old who had recovered from COVID-19. The DNA is as follows: TGTGCCAGCAGCAGACAGGGTAGAGAGGGGGAGACCCAGTACTTC. Its protein is CASSRQGREGETQYF.